Listed below are T cell receptor beta chains from one sample, sequenced in a study of cytomegalovirus exposure and HLA in healthy donors. Data came from immunoSEQ multiplex PCR; TCRdb stores just in-frame clones and leaves some out. The sample includes under 60,000 clones, roughly 80% of them seen just once. Sequencing was carried out using PBMCs. These receptors came from a middle-aged woman in good health and CMV-seropositive. The CDR3 runs from the conserved cysteine through the conserved F or W. D genes are given only for firm matches. A row's size may be missing; if present it is once, few, many or a size class.

len,j_gene,v_gene,d_gene,abundance,CDR3nt,CDR3aa
14,TRBJ2-7,TRBV27,NA,few,TGTGCCAGCAGTTTCTTGTCAGAACCCTACGAGCAGTACTTC,CASSFLSEPYEQYF
13,TRBJ1-4,TRBV13,NA,NA,TGTGCCAGCAGCTGGCGGTTCGCCGAAAAACTGTTTTTT,CASSWRFAEKLFF
12,TRBJ1-5,TRBV29-1,TRBD1,NA,TGCAGCGTACGACAGGGAAATCAGCCCCAGCATTTT,CSVRQGNQPQHF
15,TRBJ1-4,TRBV7-3,NA,NA,TGTGCCAGCAGCTTATCCGGGTCGACTAATGAAAAACTGTTTTTT,CASSLSGSTNEKLFF
15,TRBJ2-1,TRBV11-3,NA,NA,TGTGCCAGCAGCTTAGGGGTCGGGAAATACAATGAGCAGTTCTTC,CASSLGVGKYNEQFF
16,TRBJ1-1,TRBV7-2,NA,NA,TGTGCCAGCAGCTCCGGTGGAGGGCTTCGATTCACTGAAGCTTTCTTT,CASSSGGGLRFTEAFF
15,TRBJ2-1,TRBV10-2,NA,NA,TGCGCCAGCAGTTCCCGGGGGAGCTCCTACAATGAGCAGTTCTTC,CASSSRGSSYNEQFF
13,TRBJ1-2,TRBV5-4,NA,NA,TGTGCCAGCAGCTTGAACAGGGCCTATGGCTACACCTTC,CASSLNRAYGYTF
20,TRBJ2-4,TRBV4-2,TRBD1,NA,TGTGCCAGCAGCCAAGACTATAGGCCAAACAGGGGGCTAGCCAAAAACATTCAGTACTTC,CASSQDYRPNRGLAKNIQYF
15,TRBJ1-2,TRBV6-1,NA,few,TGTGCCAGCAGTGAAGCCCGGACAGCGTACTATGGCTACACCTTC,CASSEARTAYYGYTF
14,TRBJ2-5,TRBV12-5,NA,NA,TGTGCTAGTGGCTGGGAAGCGACTAAAGAGACCCAGTACTTC,CASGWEATKETQYF
15,TRBJ1-2,TRBV10-3,TRBD1,NA,TGTGCCACGCAAATACCGGGACAGGAGAACTATGGCTACACCTTC,CATQIPGQENYGYTF
13,TRBJ2-1,TRBV2,NA,few,TGTGCCAGCAGTGTCGGCCCCCGGGAAAAGCAGTTCTTC,CASSVGPREKQFF